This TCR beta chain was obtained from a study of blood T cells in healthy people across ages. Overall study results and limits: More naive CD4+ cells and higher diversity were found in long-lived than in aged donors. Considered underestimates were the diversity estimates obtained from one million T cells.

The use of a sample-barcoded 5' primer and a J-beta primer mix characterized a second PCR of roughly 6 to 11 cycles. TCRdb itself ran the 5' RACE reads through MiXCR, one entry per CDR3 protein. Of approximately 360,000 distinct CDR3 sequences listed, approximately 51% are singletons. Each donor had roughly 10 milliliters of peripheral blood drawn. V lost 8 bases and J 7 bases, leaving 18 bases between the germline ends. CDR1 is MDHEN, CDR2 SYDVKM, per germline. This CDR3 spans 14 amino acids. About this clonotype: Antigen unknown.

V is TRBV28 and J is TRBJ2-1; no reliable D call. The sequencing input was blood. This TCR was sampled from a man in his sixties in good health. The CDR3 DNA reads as TGTGCCAGCTATGCTAGGAATCGGTTGAATGAGCAGTTCTTC. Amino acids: CASYARNRLNEQFF.